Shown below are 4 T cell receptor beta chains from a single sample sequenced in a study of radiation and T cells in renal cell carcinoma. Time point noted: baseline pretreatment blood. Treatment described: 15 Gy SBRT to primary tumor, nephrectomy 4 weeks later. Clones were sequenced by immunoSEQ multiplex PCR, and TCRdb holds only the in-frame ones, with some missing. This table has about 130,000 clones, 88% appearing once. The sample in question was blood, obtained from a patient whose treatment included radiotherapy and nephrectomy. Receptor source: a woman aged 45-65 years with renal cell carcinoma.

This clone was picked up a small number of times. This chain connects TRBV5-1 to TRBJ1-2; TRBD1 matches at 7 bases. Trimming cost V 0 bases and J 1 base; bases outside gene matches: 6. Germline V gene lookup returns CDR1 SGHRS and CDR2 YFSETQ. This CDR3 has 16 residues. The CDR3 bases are TGCGCCAGCAGCTTGGCCGTGGGACAGTTTAACTATGGCTACACCTTC. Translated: CASSLAVGQFNYGYTF. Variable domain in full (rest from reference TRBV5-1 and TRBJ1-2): KAGVTQTPRYLIKTRGQQVTLSCSPISGHRSVSWYQQTPGQGLQFLFEYFSETQRNKGNFPGRFSGRQFSNSRSEMNVSTLELGDSALYLCASSLAVGQFNYGYTFGSGTRLTVV.

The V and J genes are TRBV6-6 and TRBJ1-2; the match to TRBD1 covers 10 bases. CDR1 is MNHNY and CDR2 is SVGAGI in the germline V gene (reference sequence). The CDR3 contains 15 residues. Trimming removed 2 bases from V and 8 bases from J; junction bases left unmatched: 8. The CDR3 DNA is TGTGCCAGCAGTTACCCGGACAGGGGGATTTTCGGCTACACCTTC. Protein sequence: CASSYPDRGIFGYTF.

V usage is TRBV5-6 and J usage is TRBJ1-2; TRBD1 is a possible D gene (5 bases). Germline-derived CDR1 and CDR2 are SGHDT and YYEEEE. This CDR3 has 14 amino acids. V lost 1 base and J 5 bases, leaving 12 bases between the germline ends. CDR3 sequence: CASSLWGVTYGYTF. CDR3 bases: TGTGCCAGCAGCTTGTGGGGGGTGACTTATGGCTACACCTTC. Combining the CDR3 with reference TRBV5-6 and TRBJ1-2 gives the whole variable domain DAGVTQSPTHLIKTRGQQVTLRCSPKSGHDTVSWYQQALGQGPQFIFQYYEEEERQRGNFPDRFSGHQFPNYSSELNVNALLLGDSALYLCASSLWGVTYGYTFGSGTRLTVV.

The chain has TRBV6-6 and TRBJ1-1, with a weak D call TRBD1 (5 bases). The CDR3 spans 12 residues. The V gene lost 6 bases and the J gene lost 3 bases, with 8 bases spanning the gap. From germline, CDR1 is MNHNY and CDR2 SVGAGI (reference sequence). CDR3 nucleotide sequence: TGTGCCAGCAGAGAGGGGTACACTGAAGCTTTCTTT. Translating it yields CASREGYTEAFF.